These 16 T cell receptor beta chains were all obtained from the same sample, sequenced in a study of cytomegalovirus exposure and HLA in healthy donors. Use of 60 Vbeta and 13 Jbeta primers characterized the PCR. Generated by immunoSEQ multiplex PCR, the TCRdb table keeps only in-frame clones and is missing some. This sample has around 150,000 clones, with 70% to 80% found just once. Sequenced sample: PBMCs. The receptor source for this set is a man aged 25-40 years in good health and CMV-seronegative.

The rearrangement uses TRBV2 and TRBJ2-7, with TRBD2 as a possible D gene (6 bases). The length of the CDR3 is 14 residues. Between the trimmed V and J ends, which lost 5 bases and 3 bases, there was a span of 14 bases. Germline V lookup: CDR1 SNHLY, CDR2 FYNNEI. The CDR3: CASSFPGENYEQYF. The DNA of the CDR3 is TGTGCCAGCAGTTTTCCGGGGGAGAACTACGAGCAGTACTTC.

This clone has a handful of counts. The chain uses TRBV5-1 and TRBJ2-5; 7 bases line up with TRBD1. The V gene's germline CDR1 is SGHRS and CDR2 YFSETQ. The CDR3 spans 14 residues. Trimming took 4 bases from V and 2 from J; bases not matched to a gene: 5. CDR3 loop: CASSPGTDQETQYF. CDR3 nucleotide sequence: TGCGCCAGCAGCCCTGGGACAGATCAAGAGACCCAGTACTTC.

The chain combines TRBV5-4 with TRBJ2-3; the D gene is possibly TRBD2 (6 bases). The CDR3 runs to 15 residues. Trimming cost V 0 bases and J 4 bases, with 12 bases left between them. CDR1 SGHNT and CDR2 YYREEE come from the germline V gene (reference sequence). The CDR3 DNA reads as TGTGCCAGCAGCTTGGCCGGATTAGCGGCAGATACGCAGTATTTT. Translation: CASSLAGLAADTQYF.

This chain joins TRBV5-4 and TRBJ1-2; weak D call: TRBD1 (5 bases). The CDR3 totals 14 residues. V lost 0 bases and J lost 2, with 8 bases in between. The V gene's germline CDR1 is SGHNT and CDR2 YYREEE (reference sequence). The CDR3 sequence is CASSLAGSNYGYTF. The CDR3 DNA reads TGTGCCAGCAGCTTGGCAGGGTCGAACTATGGCTACACCTTC.

This chain links TRBV6-5 with TRBJ2-2, with 11 bases aligning to TRBD2. Germline-derived CDR1 and CDR2 are MNHEY and SVGAGI. The CDR3 sequence is 15 residues long. J lost 2 bases, V lost 6 bases, and 2 bases had no gene match. Here the CDR3 reads CASRLAGVNTGELFF. The CDR3 DNA follows: TGTGCCAGCAGACTAGCGGGAGTAAACACCGGGGAGCTGTTTTTT.

The chain employs TRBV21-1 and TRBJ1-1; the table gives TRBD1 as D, unverified against the DNA. TRBV21-1 represents a pseudogene. The CDR3 totals 14 residues. CDR3 coding DNA: TGTGCCAGCAGCATATTACCAGGGGACATCAAAGCTTTCTTT. Its translation: CASSILPGDIKAFF.

In its sample, this clone was seen a few times. This chain connects TRBV6-6 to TRBJ2-3; 8 bases line up with TRBD2. Per the germline V gene, CDR1 is MNHNY and CDR2 is SVGAGI (reference sequence). The CDR3 extends over 15 amino acids. V trimming: 0 bases; J trimming: 5 bases; junction bases outside the gene matches: 4. CDR3 nucleotides: TGTGCCAGCAGTTACTCGACGGGGGGGTTAGATACGCAGTATTTT. Its translation is CASSYSTGGLDTQYF.

The genes are TRBV4-1 and TRBJ1-5; D may be TRBD1 (6 bases). Trimming shortened V by 0 bases and J by 6 bases, and 12 bases separated the two germline ends. This CDR3 has 15 amino acids. Germline CDR1 MGHRA, CDR2 YSYEKL. The CDR3 spells CASSQEYRASQPQHF. The CDR3 nucleotides read TGCGCCAGCAGCCAAGAATACAGGGCTAGTCAGCCCCAGCATTTT.

This clone was picked up one time. A read error may account for a junction end that differs from germline. V is TRBV7-7 and J is TRBJ2-7, with a possible D match to TRBD2 (10 bases). Germline assignment: CDR1 SSHAT and CDR2 FNYEAQ (reference sequence). This CDR3 has 15 amino acids. CDR3 residues: CASSGGDRDSYEQYF. The CDR3 region has the DNA TGTGCTAGCAGCGGGGGGGACAGGGACTCCTACGAGCAGTACTTC.

The chain employs TRBV6-4 and TRBJ2-2, with 7 bases fitting TRBD1. The CDR3 spans 15 residues. CDR1 and CDR2 (germline): MRHNA, SNTAGT. V shed 7 bases, J shed 5 bases, and the junction held 10 bases outside the gene matches. In DNA, the CDR3 is TGTGCCAGCAAGTCTCATGCAGGGGGAACCGGGGAGCTGTTTTTT. Translating it yields CASKSHAGGTGELFF.

This clone was seen only once. The J gene is TRBJ1-1, the V gene TRBV28; the match to TRBD1 covers 7 bases. After removal of 6 bases from V and 1 base from J, the junction contained 5 bases not matched to a gene. CDR3 length: 14 residues. Looked up from germline, CDR1 is MDHEN and CDR2 is SYDVKM. CDR3 amino acids: CASREGAANTEAFF. CDR3 bases: TGTGCCAGCAGGGAGGGGGCCGCGAACACTGAAGCTTTCTTT. Complete variable domain (other parts from reference TRBV28 and TRBJ1-1): DVKVTQSSRYLVKRTGEKVFLECVQDMDHENMFWYRQDPGLGLRLIYFSYDVKMKEKGDIPEGYSVSREKKERFSLILESASTNQTSMYLCASREGAANTEAFFGQGTRLTVV.

CDR3 protein: CASSVGPPEQYEQFF. The CDR3, as DNA: TGTGCCAGCAGCGTAGGACCTCCCGAACAGTATGAGCAGTTCTTC. The rearrangement uses TRBV9 and TRBJ2-1, with D hard to call. Deletions cut 0 bases from V and 8 bases from J, with 15 bases between. Germline loops: CDR1 SGDLS, CDR2 YYNGEE. CDR3 length: 15 amino acids.

CDR3 sequence: CASSLQGSRGGYTF. DNA for the CDR3: TGTGCCAGCAGTCTTCAGGGGAGTCGGGGCGGCTACACCTTC. The chain has TRBV27 and TRBJ1-2, with a possible D match to TRBD1 (6 bases). CDR1 and CDR2 (germline): MNHEY, SMNVEV (reference sequence). Trimming took 5 bases from V and 8 from J, leaving 18 bases between them. This CDR3 is 14 amino acids long.

This chain links TRBV30 with TRBJ2-7; tentative D call: TRBD1 (5 bases). V was clipped by 0 bases and J by 7 bases, with 13 bases between them. CDR1 GTSNPN and CDR2 SVGIG come from the germline V gene (reference sequence). The CDR3 has 13 residues. In DNA, the CDR3 is TGTGCCTGGAGTGTTGCTGGGGCTGGGGAGCAGTACTTC. It specifies CAWSVAGAGEQYF.

The V and J genes are TRBV7-2 and TRBJ2-1; 8 bases line up with TRBD1. The CDR3 has 15 amino acids. Losses at the gene ends were 4 bases for V and 0 bases for J; bases not matched to a gene: 2. Germline values: CDR1 SGHTA, CDR2 FQGNSA. The CDR3, as DNA: TGTGCCAGCAGCTCCGACAGGGGCTCCTACAATGAGCAGTTCTTC. Protein sequence: CASSSDRGSYNEQFF.

This clone was recorded only once. The V and J genes are TRBV7-6 and TRBJ2-2; D remains ambiguous. From germline, CDR1 is SGHVS and CDR2 FNYEAQ. This CDR3 spans 13 amino acids. V gave up 5 bases and J gave up 5 bases, with 9 bases separating them. The CDR3 coding sequence is TGTGCCAGCAGCCCTACGGTTACCGGGGAGCTGTTTTTT. It encodes CASSPTVTGELFF.